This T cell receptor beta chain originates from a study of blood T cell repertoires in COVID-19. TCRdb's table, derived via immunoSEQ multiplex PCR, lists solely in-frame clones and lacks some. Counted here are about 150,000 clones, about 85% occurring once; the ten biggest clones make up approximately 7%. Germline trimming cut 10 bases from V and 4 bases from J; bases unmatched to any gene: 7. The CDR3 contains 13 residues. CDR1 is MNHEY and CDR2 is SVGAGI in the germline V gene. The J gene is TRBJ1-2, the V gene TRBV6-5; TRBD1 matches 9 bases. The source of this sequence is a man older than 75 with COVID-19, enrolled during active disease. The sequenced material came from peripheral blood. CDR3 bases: TGTGCCATTTCGACAGGGGGGACCTATGGCTACACCTTC. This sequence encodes CAISTGGTYGYTF.